These T cell receptor beta chains were read from a single sample in a study of T cell repertoires in cytomegalovirus infection. For these TCRs, the target antigens are not known. Using its own MiXCR run on the reads, TCRdb lists one record per CDR3 protein. The sample lists hundreds of thousands of distinct CDR3 sequences; 30% to 40% were seen once. Sequenced material: cultured CD8+ T cells from PBMCs, taken from culture after CMV antigen stimulation. All receptors derive from a human donor in good health (CMV status not recorded). Some clones in this sample may be carry-over from other donors' samples. Both conserved end residues are part of each CDR3. The order of the fields is clone size, V gene, D gene, J gene, CDR3 protein, CDR3 DNA. A D gene is named only where the DNA matches it firmly. Size values are once, few and many counts, or a class for expanded clones, and some rows have none.

size: NA; V: TRBV10-2; D: NA; J: TRBJ1-1; CDR3: CASSESGGMVAFF; DNA: TGCGCCAGCAGTGAGTCAGGGGGGATGGTAGCTTTCTTT
size: NA; V: TRBV13; D: NA; J: TRBJ1-3; CDR3: CASSTSFGVGNTIYF; DNA: TGTGCCAGCAGCACTTCGTTCGGGGTAGGAAACACCATATATTTT
size: NA; V: TRBV6-1; D: TRBD2; J: TRBJ2-5; CDR3: CASSPGFFDLAGEETQYF; DNA: TGTGCCAGCAGTCCTGGGTTCTTTGACCTAGCGGGGGAGGAGACCCAGTACTTC
size: NA; V: TRBV19; D: NA; J: TRBJ1-1; CDR3: CASSATEAFF; DNA: TGTGCCAGTAGTGCCACTGAAGCTTTCTTT
size: few; V: TRBV6-6; D: NA; J: TRBJ1-1; CDR3: CASSYGRSEAFF; DNA: TGTGCCAGCAGTTACGGTCGGTCTGAAGCTTTCTTT
size: many; V: TRBV7-8; D: TRBD1; J: TRBJ2-2; CDR3: CASSLAHGQGRTGELFF; DNA: TGTGCCAGCAGCTTAGCGCATGGACAGGGGCGCACCGGGGAGCTGTTTTTT
size: few; V: TRBV27; D: NA; J: TRBJ1-5; CDR3: CASSLSWGAEQPQHF; DNA: TGTGCCAGCAGTTTATCTTGGGGGGCAGAGCAGCCCCAGCATTTT
size: many; V: TRBV7-9; D: TRBD1; J: TRBJ2-6; CDR3: CASSGDRGKSGANVLTF; DNA: TGTGCCAGCAGCGGGGACAGGGGAAAATCCGGGGCCAACGTCCTGACTTTC
size: NA; V: TRBV27; D: NA; J: TRBJ2-7; CDR3: CASSPGLGFAYEQYF; DNA: TGTGCCAGCAGTCCAGGGTTAGGTTTTGCCTACGAGCAGTACTTC
size: NA; V: TRBV6-4; D: NA; J: TRBJ2-3; CDR3: CASSDFPGGQDTQYF; DNA: TGTGCCAGCAGTGATTTTCCGGGCGGGCAAGATACGCAGTATTTT
size: many; V: TRBV7-9; D: TRBD1; J: TRBJ2-7; CDR3: CASSNRQGSGSYEQYF; DNA: TGTGCCAGCAGCAACCGACAGGGTTCGGGATCCTACGAGCAGTACTTC
size: few; V: TRBV28; D: NA; J: TRBJ1-3; CDR3: CASSLPTGGHSGNTIYF; DNA: TGTGCCAGCAGTCTTCCGACAGGTGGGCACTCTGGAAACACCATATATTTT
size: few; V: TRBV7-7; D: NA; J: TRBJ2-1; CDR3: CASSSRADNEQFF; DNA: TGTGCTAGCAGCTCCCGGGCCGACAATGAGCAGTTCTTC
size: NA; V: TRBV6-1; D: NA; J: TRBJ2-1; CDR3: CASSEHMGPRDEQFF; DNA: TGTGCCAGCAGTGAACACATGGGTCCCAGGGATGAGCAGTTCTTC
size: many; V: TRBV7-6; D: TRBD1; J: TRBJ2-1; CDR3: CASSLVQGANYNEQFF; DNA: TGTGCCAGCAGCTTAGTCCAGGGGGCGAATTACAATGAGCAGTTCTTC
size: few; V: TRBV29-1; D: NA; J: TRBJ1-2; CDR3: CSVEGGSYGYTF; DNA: TGCAGCGTTGAGGGGGGCAGCTATGGCTACACCTTC
size: few; V: TRBV6-2/TRBV6-3; D: TRBD2; J: TRBJ2-5; CDR3: CASSYMGLAGETQYF; DNA: TGTGCCAGCAGTTATATGGGACTAGCGGGAGAGACCCAGTACTTC
size: many; V: TRBV7-8; D: NA; J: TRBJ2-5; CDR3: CASSLLGLNYQETQYF; DNA: TGTGCCAGCAGCTTACTAGGGCTAAATTATCAAGAGACCCAGTACTTC
size: NA; V: TRBV7-8; D: NA; J: TRBJ1-5; CDR3: CASSPYRDQPQHF; DNA: TGTGCCAGCAGCCCGTACAGGGATCAGCCCCAGCATTTT
size: many; V: TRBV7-8; D: NA; J: TRBJ2-3; CDR3: CASSPTRGADTQYF; DNA: TGTGCCAGCAGCCCTACCCGGGGGGCGGATACGCAGTATTTT
size: NA; V: TRBV20-1; D: TRBD1; J: TRBJ1-1; CDR3: CSARDYTGGTGNTEAFF; DNA: TGCAGTGCTAGAGATTATACAGGGGGCACGGGGAACACTGAAGCTTTCTTT
size: few; V: TRBV19; D: NA; J: TRBJ2-7; CDR3: CASTMATSLDSYEQYF; DNA: TGTGCCAGTACGATGGCAACTAGCCTCGACTCCTACGAGCAGTACTTC
size: many; V: TRBV7-3; D: NA; J: TRBJ2-3; CDR3: CASSTGGLGTDTQYF; DNA: TGTGCCAGCAGCACGGGGGGCCTTGGCACAGATACGCAGTATTTT
size: few; V: TRBV19; D: NA; J: TRBJ2-3; CDR3: CASSLLAGARLTDTQYF; DNA: TGTGCCAGTAGTCTACTGGCGGGGGCACGACTCACAGATACGCAGTATTTT
size: NA; V: TRBV7-2; D: NA; J: TRBJ2-3; CDR3: CASSLARGHTSIDTQYF; DNA: TGTGCCAGCAGCTTAGCAAGGGGACACACTAGCATAGATACGCAGTATTTT
size: NA; V: TRBV5-4; D: NA; J: TRBJ1-6; CDR3: CASQLDYSSYNSPLHF; DNA: TGTGCCAGTCAGCTTGATTACAGCTCCTATAATTCACCCCTCCACTTT
size: many; V: TRBV7-6; D: NA; J: TRBJ2-5; CDR3: CASSLEGMGETQYF; DNA: TGTGCCAGCAGCTTGGAGGGGATGGGAGAGACCCAGTACTTC
size: NA; V: TRBV7-6; D: TRBD1; J: TRBJ2-1; CDR3: CASSARRDRGYNEQFF; DNA: TGTGCCAGCAGCGCTAGACGGGACAGGGGATACAATGAGCAGTTCTTC
size: many; V: TRBV7-2; D: TRBD2; J: TRBJ2-1; CDR3: CASSRHFLAGGNNEQFF; DNA: TGTGCCAGCAGCCGACACTTCCTAGCGGGGGGAAACAATGAGCAGTTCTTC
size: NA; V: TRBV7-9; D: NA; J: TRBJ2-5; CDR3: CASSLVSLQETQYF; DNA: TGTGCCAGCAGCTTAGTTTCGCTTCAAGAGACCCAGTACTTC
size: few; V: TRBV27; D: TRBD1; J: TRBJ1-5; CDR3: CASRWTGGDQPQHF; DNA: TGTGCCAGCAGGTGGACAGGGGGCGATCAGCCCCAGCATTTT
size: few; V: TRBV27; D: NA; J: TRBJ1-5; CDR3: CASLQGRHNQPQHF; DNA: TGTGCCAGCCTACAGGGTAGGCACAATCAGCCCCAGCATTTT
size: NA; V: TRBV27; D: NA; J: TRBJ2-1; CDR3: CASSARGTYNEQFF; DNA: TGTGCCAGCAGTGCCAGGGGAACCTACAATGAGCAGTTCTTC
size: many; V: TRBV7-3; D: NA; J: TRBJ1-1; CDR3: CASSLIRRDKNTEAFF; DNA: TGTGCCAGCAGCTTAATTAGGCGGGACAAAAACACTGAAGCTTTCTTT
size: NA; V: TRBV6-1; D: NA; J: TRBJ2-1; CDR3: CASSDPRRTLNEQFF; DNA: TGTGCCAGCAGTGACCCGAGACGGACGCTCAATGAGCAGTTCTTC
size: NA; V: TRBV2; D: NA; J: TRBJ2-1; CDR3: CASRSRGHLYNEQFF; DNA: TGTGCCAGCAGAAGCCGTGGACACCTATACAATGAGCAGTTCTTC
size: few; V: TRBV15; D: NA; J: TRBJ2-5; CDR3: CATSPGRGETQYF; DNA: TGTGCCACCAGCCCAGGGCGAGGAGAGACCCAGTACTTC
size: NA; V: TRBV12-3/TRBV12-4; D: NA; J: TRBJ1-1; CDR3: CASSRGSPEWGMNTEAFF; DNA: TGTGCCAGCAGTCGGGGATCCCCCGAGTGGGGCATGAACACTGAAGCTTTCTTT
size: NA; V: TRBV7-9; D: NA; J: TRBJ2-7; CDR3: CASSLGGNGQYF; DNA: TGTGCCAGCAGCTTAGGGGGGAACGGGCAGTACTTC
size: few; V: TRBV6-1; D: NA; J: TRBJ2-1; CDR3: CASSESWSGWNEQFF; DNA: TGTGCCAGCAGTGAATCTTGGTCCGGCTGGAATGAGCAGTTCTTC
size: many; V: TRBV7-9; D: TRBD1; J: TRBJ2-1; CDR3: CASSPHQGERYNEQFF; DNA: TGTGCCAGCAGCCCGCACCAGGGGGAAAGATACAATGAGCAGTTCTTC
size: few; V: TRBV27; D: TRBD2; J: TRBJ2-3; CDR3: CASSQRGTPDTQYF; DNA: TGTGCCAGCAGTCAGCGGGGGACCCCCGATACGCAGTATTTT
size: NA; V: TRBV19; D: TRBD1; J: TRBJ2-1; CDR3: CASRLPGQYNEQFF; DNA: TGTGCCAGTAGGCTACCGGGACAGTACAATGAGCAGTTCTTC
size: NA; V: TRBV19; D: NA; J: TRBJ1-4; CDR3: CASIGAPNEKLFF; DNA: TGTGCCAGTATAGGAGCACCCAATGAAAAACTGTTTTTT
size: few; V: TRBV6-6; D: NA; J: TRBJ1-5; CDR3: CASSYSEGGRLSQPQHF; DNA: TGTGCCAGCAGTTACTCTGAGGGAGGGAGGTTAAGTCAGCCCCAGCATTTT
size: NA; V: TRBV6-2/TRBV6-3; D: NA; J: TRBJ2-1; CDR3: CASSYGSSEGLEQFF; DNA: TGTGCCAGCAGTTACGGCTCTAGCGAGGGGCTTGAGCAGTTCTTC
size: NA; V: TRBV7-2; D: TRBD1; J: TRBJ1-3; CDR3: CASSYPQGGKLSSGNTIYF; DNA: TGTGCCAGCAGCTACCCACAGGGGGGAAAACTAAGCTCTGGAAACACCATATATTTT
size: few; V: TRBV7-8; D: NA; J: TRBJ1-4; CDR3: CASSFQGGDEKLFF; DNA: TGTGCCAGCAGCTTCCAGGGTGGAGATGAAAAACTGTTTTTT